These 21 T cell receptor beta chains originate from one sample sequenced in a study of blood T cell repertoires in COVID-19. The assay was immunoSEQ multiplex PCR, and TCRdb's table has in-frame clones only and misses some. This sample yields 55,000 or so clones, of which around 80% are seen a single time; approximately 20% belongs to the top ten. The sample consisted of peripheral blood. Receptors originate from a man between 25 and 39 years old with COVID-19, enrolled during active disease.

This rearrangement joins TRBV19 to TRBJ1-1; 7 bases are a match to TRBD1. There are 15 residues in the CDR3. V was clipped by 5 bases and J by 0 bases; unmatched bases: 6. Per the germline V gene, CDR1 is LNHDA and CDR2 is SQIVND (reference sequence). The DNA of the CDR3 is TGTGCCAGTAGTCGTGAGGACAGGATGAACACTGAAGCTTTCTTT. It is translated as CASSREDRMNTEAFF.

V and J are TRBV9 and TRBJ2-7; TRBD2 matches at 7 bases. This CDR3 region has 13 residues. Germline CDR1 is SGDLS and CDR2 is YYNGEE. Germline trimming cut 3 bases from V and 5 bases from J; bases unmatched to any gene: 5. This chain's CDR3 is CASSARSGNEQYF. The CDR3 region has the DNA TGTGCCAGCAGCGCCAGAAGCGGGAACGAGCAGTACTTC.

There are a few counts of this clone. This chain links TRBV7-9 with TRBJ1-1; tentative D call: TRBD1 (5 bases). The V gene's germline CDR1 is SEHNR and CDR2 FQNEAQ (reference sequence). The CDR3 contains 14 residues. The germline V and J ends were trimmed by 5 bases and 4 bases, with 14 bases remaining between them. CDR3 sequence (DNA): TGTGCCAGCAGCGGCGGGGTGGGGCCCACTGAAGCTTTCTTT. Its protein product is CASSGGVGPTEAFF.

This clone is a singleton in its sample. The CDR3 spells CASSALLQHGVQPRLGELFF. In DNA form, the CDR3 reads TGCGCCAGCAGTGCCCTACTGCAGCACGGGGTCCAGCCTAGGCTCGGGGAGCTGTTTTTT. This chain uses TRBV10-1 with TRBJ2-2; possible D gene TRBD2, 5 bases. The CDR3 is made up of 20 amino acids. Germline-derived CDR1 and CDR2 are WNHNN and SYGVQD (reference sequence). V was pared by 4 bases and J by 7 bases, with 31 bases between.

V is TRBV7-9 and J is TRBJ2-7, with TRBD1 identical over 9 bases. Germline V CDR1 and CDR2: SEHNR, FQNEAQ (reference sequence). V shed 5 bases, J shed 2 bases, and the junction held 4 bases outside the gene matches. This CDR3 contains 14 residues. The CDR3 is CASSPGQGPYEQYF. CDR3 nucleotides: TGTGCCAGCAGCCCGGGACAGGGTCCCTACGAGCAGTACTTC.

There are a few counts of this clone. The genes are TRBV29-1 and TRBJ1-4; D is perhaps TRBD1 (5 bases). The germline CDR1 and CDR2 sequences are SQVTM and ANQGSEA. V shed 3 bases and J shed 2 bases, with 7 bases lying between them. This CDR3 has 13 amino acids. This CDR3 reads CSVEGGTNEKLFF. Here the CDR3 DNA reads TGCAGCGTTGAGGGGGGGACTAATGAAAAACTGTTTTTT.

This clone was picked up one time. The V and J genes are TRBV2 and TRBJ2-7, with D tentatively TRBD1 (5 bases). CDR1 and CDR2 from the germline V gene are SNHLY and FYNNEI. Trimming took 1 base from V and 0 from J, leaving 10 bases between them. The length of the CDR3 is 15 residues. CDR3 sequence (DNA): TGTGCCAGCAGTGAAGGCAGGGCCAGCTCCTACGAGCAGTACTTC. Translation: CASSEGRASSYEQYF.

This clone was found once. The rearrangement uses TRBV28 and TRBJ2-2, with a weak D call TRBD1 (6 bases). The germline CDR1 and CDR2 sequences are MDHEN and SYDVKM. The CDR3 runs 15 residues. V lost 5 bases and J 3 bases, leaving 13 bases between the germline ends. The CDR3 DNA reads as TGTGCCAGCAGTCTGTACAGGGCAGACACCGGGGAGCTGTTTTTT. This codes for CASSLYRADTGELFF.

CDR3 DNA sequence: TGTGCCAGCAGCTTGGACGGGAGACGTTACGAGCAGTACTTC. Amino acids: CASSLDGRRYEQYF. The chain recombines TRBV5-6 with TRBJ2-7; tentative D call: TRBD2 (6 bases). The V end was cut by 0 bases, the J end by 4 bases, with 11 bases between. CDR3 length: 14 amino acids. From germline, CDR1 is SGHDT and CDR2 YYEEEE.

The genes are TRBV7-9 and TRBJ1-2; D is unresolved. This CDR3 region has 15 residues. Trimming pared 4 bases from V and 4 bases from J, leaving 16 bases between. Germline CDR1 and CDR2: SEHNR and FQNEAQ (reference sequence). CDR3 nucleotide sequence: TGTGCCAGCAGCTACATGGCGCGGCGCCCCTATGGCTACACCTTC. This sequence encodes CASSYMARRPYGYTF.

This chain uses TRBV3-1 (or the pseudogene TRBV3-2) with TRBJ2-1; D call uncertain. V gave up 2 bases and J gave up 7 bases, with 6 bases separating them. Germline values: CDR1 LGHDT, CDR2 YNNKEL (reference sequence). The CDR3 has 12 residues. CDR3 nucleotides: TGTGCCAGCAGCCAAAGCGAAAATGAGCAGTTCTTC. Protein: CASSQSENEQFF.

The CDR3 DNA is TGTGCCAGCAGTTGGGCAGGGGGTACCTACGAGCAGTACTTC. Translating gives CASSWAGGTYEQYF. V gene TRBV27 combines with J gene TRBJ2-7; TRBD1 matches at 7 bases. CDR3 size: 14 residues. With 4 bases clipped from V and 2 bases from J, the junction kept 5 bases outside the gene matches. Germline V CDR1 and CDR2: MNHEY, SMNVEV (reference sequence).

The chain joins TRBV2 to TRBJ2-3; 11 bases are a match to TRBD2. Germline CDR1 SNHLY, CDR2 FYNNEI. The length of the CDR3 is 15 residues. V dropped 4 bases and J dropped 5; count of bases not matched to a gene: 5. The CDR3 region has the DNA TGTGCCAGCAGTGTTTTTAGCGGGGGGGGAGATACGCAGTATTTT. Protein product: CASSVFSGGGDTQYF.

Here the CDR3 reads CASSFGQLDSPLHF. DNA for the CDR3: TGTGCCAGCAGTTTTGGGCAGTTGGATTCACCCCTCCACTTT. The genes are TRBV28 and TRBJ1-6; D call uncertain. The CDR3 length is 14 residues. Trimming took off 3 bases at V and 8 bases at J, with 11 bases between the two ends. CDR1 and CDR2 from the germline V gene are MDHEN and SYDVKM.

The chain links TRBV5-5 to TRBJ2-3, with D perhaps TRBD2 (5 bases). Germline V gene sequence: CDR1 SGHKS, CDR2 YYEKEE (reference sequence). V was cut by 4 bases and J by 2 bases, with 11 bases left in between. The length of the CDR3 is 14 residues. The CDR3 DNA reads as TGTGCCAGCAGCGTCGGACTTCCCACAGATACGCAGTATTTT. Translation: CASSVGLPTDTQYF.

In its sample, this clone was seen once. This chain links TRBV30 with TRBJ2-1; 10 nucleotides align to TRBD2. The junction had 13 bases not matched to a gene; V was cut back by 1 base and J by 4 bases. The CDR3 totals 18 residues. Looked up from germline, CDR1 is GTSNPN and CDR2 is SVGIG (reference sequence). The DNA for the CDR3 is TGTGCCTGGAGTGGGGGAAGGTCTAGCGGGGGACCTTACAATGAGCAGTTCTTC. Encoded protein: CAWSGGRSSGGPYNEQFF.

V is TRBV28 and J is TRBJ1-1, with a tentative D call TRBD1 (6 bases). This CDR3 has 15 amino acids. Between the trimmed V and J ends, which lost 4 bases and 3 bases, there was a span of 15 bases. Per germline, CDR1 MDHEN and CDR2 SYDVKM. CDR3 coding DNA: TGTGCCAGCAGTTCCCCGCAGACAGGTTACACTGAAGCTTTCTTT. This translates into CASSSPQTGYTEAFF. The full variable domain, completed using reference TRBV28 and TRBJ1-1, is DVKVTQSSRYLVKRTGEKVFLECVQDMDHENMFWYRQDPGLGLRLIYFSYDVKMKEKGDIPEGYSVSREKKERFSLILESASTNQTSMYLCASSSPQTGYTEAFFGQGTRLTVV.

J is TRBJ2-7 and V is TRBV5-4; 8 nucleotides line up with TRBD1. J lost 5 bases, V lost 3 bases, and 7 bases had no gene match. The germline CDR1 and CDR2 sequences are SGHNT and YYREEE (reference sequence). This CDR3 spans 14 amino acids. The CDR3 DNA follows: TGTGCCAGCAGCTCCTTAACAGGGGGTCACGAGCAGTACTTC. Translated: CASSSLTGGHEQYF.

The CDR3 bases are TGCGCCAGCAGCTCACGGGAGGTGGGGCAGTTCTTC. Translating gives CASSSREVGQFF. This rearrangement joins TRBV5-1 to TRBJ2-1; 7 bases match TRBD2. The germline gives CDR1 SGHRS, CDR2 YFSETQ. V was clipped by 3 bases and J by 12 bases; unmatched bases: 6. The CDR3 spans 12 residues.

The V gene is TRBV21-1, the J gene TRBJ2-7; the table's D call TRBD2 went unverified against the DNA. TRBV21-1 is a documented pseudogene. CDR3 size: 18 residues. The CDR3 DNA reads as TGTGCCAGCAGCCACCGAGGACTAGCGGGACCCCCAACCTACGAGCAGTACTTC. Translation: CASSHRGLAGPPTYEQYF.

This clone appeared a few times. The CDR3 loop reads CASSLTGSSNQPQHF. DNA of the CDR3: TGTGCCAGCAGCTTAACGGGGAGTAGCAATCAGCCCCAGCATTTT. The chain joins TRBV7-9 to TRBJ1-5; D gene ambiguous. With 2 bases removed from V and 0 bases from J, the gap between germline ends came to 8 bases. In germline, CDR1 is SEHNR, CDR2 FQNEAQ (reference sequence). The CDR3 sequence is 15 residues long.